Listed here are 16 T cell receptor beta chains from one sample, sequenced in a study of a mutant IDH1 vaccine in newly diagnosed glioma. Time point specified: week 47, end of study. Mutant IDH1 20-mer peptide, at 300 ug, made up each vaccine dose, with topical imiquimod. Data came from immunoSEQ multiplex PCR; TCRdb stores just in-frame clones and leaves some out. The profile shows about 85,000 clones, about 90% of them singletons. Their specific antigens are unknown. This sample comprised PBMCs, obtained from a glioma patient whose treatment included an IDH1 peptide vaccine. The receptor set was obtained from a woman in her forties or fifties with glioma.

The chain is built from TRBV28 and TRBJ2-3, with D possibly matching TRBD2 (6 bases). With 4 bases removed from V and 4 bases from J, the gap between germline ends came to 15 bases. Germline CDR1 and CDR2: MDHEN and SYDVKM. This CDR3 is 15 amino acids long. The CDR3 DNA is TGTGCCAGCAGTTCCACTAGCTTTCGTGCAGATACGCAGTATTTT. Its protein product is CASSSTSFRADTQYF.

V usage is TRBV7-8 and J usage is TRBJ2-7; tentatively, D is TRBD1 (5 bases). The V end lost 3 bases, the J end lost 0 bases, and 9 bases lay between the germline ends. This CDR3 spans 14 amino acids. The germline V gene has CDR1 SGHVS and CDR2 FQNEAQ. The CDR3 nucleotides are TGTGCCAGCAGCTTCCGTGACAGCTCCTACGAGCAGTACTTC. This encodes CASSFRDSSYEQYF.

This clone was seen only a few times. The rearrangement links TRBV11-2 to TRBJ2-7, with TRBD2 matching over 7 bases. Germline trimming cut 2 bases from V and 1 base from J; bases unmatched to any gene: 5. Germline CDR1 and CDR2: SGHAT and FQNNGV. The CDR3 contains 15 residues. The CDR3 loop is CASSLYRGDSYEQYF. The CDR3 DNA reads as TGTGCCAGCAGCTTATACCGGGGGGATTCCTACGAGCAGTACTTC.

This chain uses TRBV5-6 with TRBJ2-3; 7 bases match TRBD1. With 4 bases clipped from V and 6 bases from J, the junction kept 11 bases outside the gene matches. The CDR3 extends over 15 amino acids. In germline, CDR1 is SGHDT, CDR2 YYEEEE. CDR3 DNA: TGTGCCAGCAGCCCTAACACAGGGGTCGGTGATACGCAGTATTTT. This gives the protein CASSPNTGVGDTQYF.

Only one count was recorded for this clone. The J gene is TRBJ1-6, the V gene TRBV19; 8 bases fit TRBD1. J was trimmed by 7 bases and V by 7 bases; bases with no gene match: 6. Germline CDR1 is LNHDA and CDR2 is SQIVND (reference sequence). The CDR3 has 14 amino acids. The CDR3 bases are TGTGCCAGTAACAACAGGGGGGAGAATTCACCCCTCCACTTT. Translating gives CASNNRGENSPLHF.

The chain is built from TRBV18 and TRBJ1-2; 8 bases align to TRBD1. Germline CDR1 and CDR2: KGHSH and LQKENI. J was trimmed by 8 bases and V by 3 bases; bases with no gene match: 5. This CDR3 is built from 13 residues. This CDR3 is CASSPTGTGGYTF. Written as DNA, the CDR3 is TGTGCCAGCTCACCTACCGGGACAGGAGGCTACACCTTC.

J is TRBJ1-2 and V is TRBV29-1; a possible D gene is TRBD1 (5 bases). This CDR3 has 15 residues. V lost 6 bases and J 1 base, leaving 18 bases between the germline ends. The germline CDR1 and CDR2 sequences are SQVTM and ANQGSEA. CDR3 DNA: TGCAGCGTCCTCGATCCGCAGGGAAGTAACTATGGCTACACCTTC. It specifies CSVLDPQGSNYGYTF.

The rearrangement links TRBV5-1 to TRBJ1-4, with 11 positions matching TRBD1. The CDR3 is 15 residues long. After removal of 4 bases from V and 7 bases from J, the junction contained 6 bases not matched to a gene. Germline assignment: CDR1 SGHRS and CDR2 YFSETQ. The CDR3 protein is CASSEGTGGIEKLFF. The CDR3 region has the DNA TGCGCCAGCAGCGAAGGGACAGGGGGAATTGAAAAACTGTTTTTT.

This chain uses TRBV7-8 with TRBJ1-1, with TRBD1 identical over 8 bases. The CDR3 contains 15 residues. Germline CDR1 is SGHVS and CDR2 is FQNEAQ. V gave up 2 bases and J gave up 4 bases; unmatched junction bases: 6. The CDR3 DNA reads TGTGCCAGCAGCTTAACATCAACAGGGGGCACTGAAGCTTTCTTT. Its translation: CASSLTSTGGTEAFF.

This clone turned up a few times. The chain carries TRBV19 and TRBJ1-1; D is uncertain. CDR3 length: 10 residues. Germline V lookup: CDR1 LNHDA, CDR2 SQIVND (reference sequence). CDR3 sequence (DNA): TGTGCAAACGGGAACACTGAAGCTTTCTTT. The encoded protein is CANGNTEAFF.

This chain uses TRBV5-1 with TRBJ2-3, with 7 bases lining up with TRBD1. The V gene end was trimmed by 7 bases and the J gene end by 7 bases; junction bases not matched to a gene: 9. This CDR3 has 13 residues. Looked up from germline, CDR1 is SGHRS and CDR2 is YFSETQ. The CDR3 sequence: CASGTASMNTQYF. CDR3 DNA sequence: TGCGCCAGCGGGACAGCCTCCATGAATACGCAGTATTTT.

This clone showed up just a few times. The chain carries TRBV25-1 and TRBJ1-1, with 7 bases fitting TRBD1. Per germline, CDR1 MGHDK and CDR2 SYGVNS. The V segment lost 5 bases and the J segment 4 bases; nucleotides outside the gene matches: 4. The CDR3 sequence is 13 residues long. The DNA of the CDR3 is TGTGCCAGCAGTCCGACAGGGACCACTGAAGCTTTCTTT. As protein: CASSPTGTTEAFF.

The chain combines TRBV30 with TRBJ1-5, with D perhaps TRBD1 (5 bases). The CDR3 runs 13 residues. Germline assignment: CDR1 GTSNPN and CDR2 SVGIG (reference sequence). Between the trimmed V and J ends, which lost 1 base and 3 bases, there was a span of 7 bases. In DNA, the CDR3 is TGTGCCTGGAGTGGGGGGGACAATCAGCCCCAGCATTTT. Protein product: CAWSGGDNQPQHF.

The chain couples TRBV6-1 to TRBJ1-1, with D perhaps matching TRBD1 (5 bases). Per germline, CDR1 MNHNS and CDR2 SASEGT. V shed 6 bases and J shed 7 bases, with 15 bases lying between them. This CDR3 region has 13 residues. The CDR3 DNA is TGTGCCAGCAGCGTCCCGGGACTGTTTGAAGCTTTCTTT. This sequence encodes CASSVPGLFEAFF.

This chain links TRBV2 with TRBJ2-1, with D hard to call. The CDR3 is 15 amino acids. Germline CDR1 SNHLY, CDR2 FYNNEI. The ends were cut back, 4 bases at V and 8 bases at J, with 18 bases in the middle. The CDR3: CASSAGSQFRDEQFF. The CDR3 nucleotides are TGTGCCAGCAGTGCGGGCAGCCAGTTTCGCGATGAGCAGTTCTTC.

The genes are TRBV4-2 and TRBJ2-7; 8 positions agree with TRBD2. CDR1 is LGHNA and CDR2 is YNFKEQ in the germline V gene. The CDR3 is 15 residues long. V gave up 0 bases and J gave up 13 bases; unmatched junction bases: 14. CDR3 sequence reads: CASSQDRGSGESIYF. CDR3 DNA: TGTGCCAGCAGCCAAGATCGAGGTAGCGGGGAATCCATTTACTTC.